The subject of this entry is one T cell receptor beta chain. Which antigen it targets is not known. Per-base quality was not reported, and no clone a single base away is much larger than it. From each donor, a single peripheral blood sample of approximately 110 mL on average was drawn into heparinised tubes. A BD FACSAria II and a panel including CD45RO, CCR7, CD25, CD127, CD95 and CD27 were used to sort naive, central memory, regulatory and stem cell-like memory CD4+ T cells. Every sorted population had a purity above 95%. PBMCs were isolated immediately by Lymphoprep density gradient centrifugation and stained directly without culture. So that batch effects would be minimized, each experiment stained and sorted samples in pairs, pairing one healthy donor with one patient. This sample is part of a study of beta chain features in type 1 diabetes (dated by TCRdb to the late 2010s). In the study overall: No differences in mean age, gender distribution, total cell number or subset yield were found between patients and healthy donors. Across all samples, 107,917,701 sorted cells were examined, and cell number per subset correlated strongly with RNA yield. Regulatory and stem cell-like memory subsets were obtained from only 8 patients and about eight healthy donors, while naive and central memory subsets were obtained from all 30 or so donors. The study compared TCRB repertoires of sorted circulating CD4+ T cell subsets between recently diagnosed type 1 diabetes patients and matched healthy donors.

Paper-wide results and their limitations: At VDJ recombination sites, type 1 diabetes patients had fewer insertions and more deleted nucleotides, which implies abnormalities in thymic rearrangement. PCR may preferentially amplify shorter templates, but because patient and control samples were amplified and corrected together, any resulting skew would affect both groups equally. Because cDNA was sequenced instead of genomic DNA, highly expressing activated cells could be over-represented, though the groups showed no difference in activation or CD3 levels. Because the HLA sub-analyses included only small numbers of individuals, any influence of HLA type on TCRB rearrangement was left unresolved. The naive, central memory and regulatory TCRB repertoires appeared to resemble one another more closely among patients than among healthy donors. Type 1 diabetes patients showed a moderate but significant shortening of TCRB CDR3 length in all four CD4+ subsets.

The High Capacity cDNA Reverse Transcription Kit was used to reverse transcribe all of the isolated RNA, meaning that expressed TCRB transcripts were what got sequenced. Deep immunoSEQ sequencing was performed on naive, central memory and regulatory T cell samples, with an average of roughly 3.5 million total reads per sample. Sorted cells were lysed in RLT buffer, and RNA was extracted using DNase-treated RNeasy Micro or Mini kits according to cell number. Each cell subset was processed separately to prevent cross-contamination, with patient and healthy donor samples processed together. The immunoSEQ multiplex PCR was used to amplify TCRB sequences from cDNA, yielding 87-bp fragments that span the CDR3 region. The amplicons were sequenced using the Illumina HiSeq platform. The original pipeline was this. Synthetic template baselines were used to correct PCR bias computationally, reads within Hamming distance 2 were collapsed together, and singletons that could not be merged were discarded. Reads were aligned against IMGT so that V, D and J genes, CDR3 length and insertions or deletions at six rearrangement sites could be assigned. Within each subset, clonotype counts were normalized to the number of sorted cells before true diversity and Gini coefficients were calculated with the tcR R package. The overlap coefficient, calculated on TCRB nucleotide sequences, was used to quantify repertoire sharing. Here the immuneACCESS table is served through TCRdb, limited to in-frame sequences with V and J called. Missing clones are a known gap in these copies; in checked studies unresolved V genes cover under half, and the rest lacks a known reason. V and J calls and clone size are copied from that table; D and trimming were computed from the DNA. This sample gives about 320,000 clones in total; around 15% of them show up just once. The ten top clones hold roughly 7% of the sample.

Based on the germline V gene, the CDR1 and CDR2 sequences are SGHRS and YFSETQ. From cysteine to phenylalanine, the CDR3 is 17 amino acids long. Only the CDR3 region is kept as DNA, spanning 51 bases read in frame from base 1. V gives up 2 bases and J gives up 4 bases, and the segment between their germline ends measures 18 bases. The origin of this receptor is a young man in good health. The specimen sequenced was central memory CD4+ T cells from blood. The sequence joins TRBV5-1 to TRBJ2-2; a tentative D match to TRBD2 spans 6 bases. The CDR3 region has the sequence CASSFIPGLVLTGELFF. The DNA sequence follows: TGCGCCAGCAGCTTCATTCCGGGACTGGTACTCACCGGGGAGCTGTTTTTT.